This T cell receptor (beta chain) was captured in a study of cytomegalovirus exposure and HLA in healthy donors. Findings and limits, study-wide: Data from an earlier analysis indicated that most TCR beta V segments were productive either about 90% or about 30% of the time. A later analysis, which compared TCR beta chains of equal frequency, found the HLA-associated ones more clonally expanded.

This clone was recorded a few times. Its antigen is currently unknown. Healthy people donating bone marrow made up the donors. PCR amplification relied on 60 Vbeta primers (plus 13 Jbeta primers). Method: immunoSEQ multiplex PCR; TCRdb's copy keeps in-frame clones and lacks some. This sample has 90,000 to 120,000 clones, with about 81% found just once. This sequence originates from a man in his thirties or forties in good health and CMV-seropositive. The material sequenced was PBMCs.

CDR3 sequence: CASSPGQMNTEAFF. The CDR3 nucleotides are TGCGCCAGCAGCCCAGGACAGATGAACACTGAAGCTTTCTTT. V gene TRBV5-1 combines with J gene TRBJ1-1, with D possibly matching TRBD1 (6 bases). Germline loops: CDR1 SGHRS, CDR2 YFSETQ. Trimming took 4 bases from V and 0 from J, leaving 10 bases between them. This CDR3 has 14 amino acids. The full variable domain, its missing parts supplied by reference TRBV5-1 and TRBJ1-1, is KAGVTQTPRYLIKTRGQQVTLSCSPISGHRSVSWYQQTPGQGLQFLFEYFSETQRNKGNFPGRFSGRQFSNSRSEMNVSTLELGDSALYLCASSPGQMNTEAFFGQGTRLTVV.